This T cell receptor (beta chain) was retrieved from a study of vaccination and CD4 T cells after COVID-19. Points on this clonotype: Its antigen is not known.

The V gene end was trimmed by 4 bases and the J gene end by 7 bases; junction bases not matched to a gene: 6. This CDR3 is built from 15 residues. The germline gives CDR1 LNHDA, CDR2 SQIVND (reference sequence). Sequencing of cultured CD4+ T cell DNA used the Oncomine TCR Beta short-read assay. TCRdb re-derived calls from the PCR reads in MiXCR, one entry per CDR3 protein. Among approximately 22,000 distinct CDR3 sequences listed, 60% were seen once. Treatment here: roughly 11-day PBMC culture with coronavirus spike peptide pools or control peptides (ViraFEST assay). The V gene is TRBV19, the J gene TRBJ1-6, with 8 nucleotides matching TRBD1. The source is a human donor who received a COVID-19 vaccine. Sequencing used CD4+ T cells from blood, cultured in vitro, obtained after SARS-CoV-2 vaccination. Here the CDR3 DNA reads TGTGCCAGTAGTAGGACAGGGACTGTGAATTCACCCCTCCACTTT. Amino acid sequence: CASSRTGTVNSPLHF.